The entry below describes one T cell receptor beta chain. Its antigen is unknown. TCRdb analysed the 5' RACE reads with MiXCR anew, one entry per CDR3 protein. The sample consists of about 470,000 distinct CDR3 sequences, 20% to 30% of them appearing once. The junction had 9 bases not matched to a gene; V was cut back by 4 bases and J by 3 bases. The CDR3 length is 14 residues. Germline V gives CDR1 SQVTM, CDR2 ANQGSEA. This specimen belongs to a study of T-cell memory formation after mild COVID-19. Study results and limitations: CD4/CD8 balance held among clones contracting day 15 to 85, and later expanders leaned CD4+.

This sequence originates from an adult woman who had mild COVID-19 (a few samples of this study predate the infection). Cell type and time point are not known. This sequence joins TRBV29-1 and TRBJ2-7, with TRBD1 matching over 7 bases. The sequencing input was PBMCs or a T cell subset sorted from them (not recorded which). In DNA form, the CDR3 reads TGCAGCGTTGTGGCCCTAACAGGGGACTACGAGCAGTACTTC. Encoded protein: CSVVALTGDYEQYF.